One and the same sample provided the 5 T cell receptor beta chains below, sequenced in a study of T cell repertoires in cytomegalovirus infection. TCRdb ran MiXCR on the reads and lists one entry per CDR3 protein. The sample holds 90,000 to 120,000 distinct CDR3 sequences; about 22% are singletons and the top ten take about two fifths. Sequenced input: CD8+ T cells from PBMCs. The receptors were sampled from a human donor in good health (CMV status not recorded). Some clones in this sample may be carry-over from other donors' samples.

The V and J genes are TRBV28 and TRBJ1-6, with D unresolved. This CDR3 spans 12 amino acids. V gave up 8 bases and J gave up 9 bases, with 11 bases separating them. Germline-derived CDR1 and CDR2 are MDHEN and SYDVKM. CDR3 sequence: CASAPLSSPLHF. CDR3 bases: TGTGCCAGCGCTCCTCTAAGTTCACCCCTCCACTTT.

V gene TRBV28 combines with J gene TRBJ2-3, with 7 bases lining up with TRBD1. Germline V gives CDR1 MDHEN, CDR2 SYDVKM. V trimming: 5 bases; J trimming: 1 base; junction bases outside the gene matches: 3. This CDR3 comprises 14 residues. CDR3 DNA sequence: TGTGCCAGCAGTGTAACAGGGGGCACAGATACGCAGTATTTT. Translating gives CASSVTGGTDTQYF.

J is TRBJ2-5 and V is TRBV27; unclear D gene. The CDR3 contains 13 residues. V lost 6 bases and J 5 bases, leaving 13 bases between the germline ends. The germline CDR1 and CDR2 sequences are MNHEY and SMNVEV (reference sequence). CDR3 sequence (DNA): TGTGCCAGCAGCCGATCCCAAAGGGAGACCCAGTACTTC. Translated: CASSRSQRETQYF.

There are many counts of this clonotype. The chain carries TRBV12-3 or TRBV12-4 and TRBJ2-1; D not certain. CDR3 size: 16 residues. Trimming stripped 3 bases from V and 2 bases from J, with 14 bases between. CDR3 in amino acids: CASSFRLEIPYNEQFF. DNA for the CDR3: TGTGCCAGCAGTTTCAGGCTAGAGATCCCCTACAATGAGCAGTTCTTC.

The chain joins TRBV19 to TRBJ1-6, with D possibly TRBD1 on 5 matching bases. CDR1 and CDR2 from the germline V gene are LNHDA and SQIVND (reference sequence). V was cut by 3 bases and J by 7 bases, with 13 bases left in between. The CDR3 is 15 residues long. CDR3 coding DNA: TGTGCCAGTAGTATCGACCCCGGGGGGAATTCACCCCTCCACTTT. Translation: CASSIDPGGNSPLHF.